These 32 T cell receptor beta chains were sequenced from one sample in a study of Tregs in tolerant kidney transplant recipients. Assay used: immunoSEQ multiplex PCR; TCRdb lists only in-frame clones, some missing. The sample has about 30,000 clones. Sequencing used CD8+ T cells from blood, obtained before the transplant. These receptors originate from a human donor who received a combined kidney and bone marrow transplant.

Concerning this clone: The CDR3 is cut off 3 residues early in the read; its end comes from the germline J gene. V usage is TRBV2 and J usage is TRBJ1-5; D call uncertain. Trimming took 6 bases from V and 5 from J, leaving 14 bases between them. CDR3 length: 14 amino acids. The V gene's germline CDR1 is SNHLY and CDR2 FYNNEI. This chain's CDR3 is CASRPTEPDQPQHF. The CDR3 bases that were read are TGTGCCAGCAGACCAACAGAGCCAGATCAGCCC.

The DNA read from the CDR3 is TGTGCCTGGAGTGTGTCAGGTAACAATCAGCCC. Protein sequence: CAWSVSGNNQP. The full-length CDR3 reads as CAWSVSGNNQPQHF. The V call is TRBV30, the J call TRBJ1-5; the D is unclear. The read is 3 residues too short to cover the CDR3 end, so that end is filled in from the germline J gene. This CDR3 has 14 amino acids. The V gene's germline CDR1 is GTSNPN and CDR2 SVGIG (reference sequence). Trimming removed 0 bases at V and 3 bases at J, with 9 bases between.

As for this clone: The read halts 3 residues ahead of the CDR3 end, with the missing end drawn from the germline J gene. This chain uses TRBV20-1 with TRBJ2-1; TRBD2 matches at 12 bases. The CDR3 consists of 19 residues. Looked up from germline, CDR1 is DFQATT and CDR2 is SNEGSKA (reference sequence). V lost 0 bases to trimming and J lost 2 bases; unmatched junction nucleotides: 11. The CDR3 protein is CSARDQTSGSPNAYNEQFF. Partial CDR3 DNA: TGCAGTGCTAGAGATCAGACTAGCGGGAGTCCTAACGCCTACAATGAG.

Worth noting for this clone: The observed sequence ends 3 residues before the CDR3 terminus, with the missing tail filled in from the germline J gene. This chain links TRBV29-1 with TRBJ1-1; D call uncertain. The CDR3 has 11 residues. V was cut by 3 bases and J by 1 base, with 3 bases left in between. Germline V gene data show CDR1 as SQVTM and CDR2 as ANQGSEA. Partial CDR3 DNA: TGCAGCGTTGACAAGAACACTGAA. Translated: CSVDKNTE. The whole CDR3 reads CSVDKNTEAFF.

In regard to this clone: The observed sequence ends 3 residues before the CDR3 terminus, with the missing tail filled in from the germline J gene. The chain employs TRBV24-1 and TRBJ2-3, with D perhaps matching TRBD1 or TRBD2 (5 bases each). This CDR3 contains 14 residues. From germline, CDR1 is KGHDR and CDR2 SFDVKD. Partial CDR3 DNA: TGTGCCACCAGTGACCCCGGAAGGGGAGAGACG. Translating it yields CATSDPGRGET. The entire CDR3 protein reads CATSDPGRGETQYF.

As concerns this clone: The CDR3 extends 3 residues past the end of the read, so its final part is completed from the germline J gene. V and J are TRBV19 and TRBJ1-5, with D unresolved. With 1 base removed from V and 0 bases from J, the gap between germline ends came to 7 bases. The CDR3 runs 15 residues. Germline CDR1 reads LNHDA; CDR2 reads SQIVND (reference sequence). CDR3 DNA, as far as it was read: TGTGCCAGTAGTATAGCCCGGTATAGCAATCAGCCC. Its protein is CASSIARYSNQP. The entire CDR3 sequence reads CASSIARYSNQPQHF. The full variable domain, its missing parts supplied by reference TRBV19 and TRBJ1-5, is DGGITQSPKYLFRKEGQNVTLSCEQNLNHDAMYWYRQDPGQGLRLIYYSQIVNDFQKGDIAEGYSVSREKKESFPLTVTSAQKNPTAFYLCASSIARYSNQPQHFGDGTRLSIL.

Concerning this clone: The CDR3 is cut off 3 residues early in the read; its end comes from the germline J gene. The chain carries TRBV7-9 and TRBJ2-7; no clear D. This CDR3 is 12 amino acids long. Trimming removed 4 bases from V and 1 base from J, with 5 bases in between. Germline CDR1 and CDR2: SEHNR and FQNEAQ (reference sequence). Partial CDR3 DNA: TGTGCCAGCAGCTCTAGTTCCTACGAG. The encoded protein is CASSSSSYE. The whole CDR3 reads CASSSSSYEQYF.

As for this clone: The CDR3 end lies 3 residues beyond the end of the read and is filled in from the germline J gene. The chain employs TRBV4-1 and TRBJ1-5; D gene unclear. Germline loops: CDR1 MGHRA, CDR2 YSYEKL. The V end was cut by 1 base, the J end by 3 bases, with 7 bases between. The CDR3 loop spans 14 amino acids. This chain's CDR3 is CASSQVQTNQPQHF. The DNA read from the CDR3 is TGCGCCAGCAGCCAAGTACAGACCAATCAGCCC.

Of note for this clone: The CDR3 end is not reached by the read, which stops 3 residues before it; the germline J gene fills it in. The chain combines TRBV14 with TRBJ2-1; tentative D call: TRBD2 (6 bases). Germline V lookup: CDR1 SGHDN, CDR2 FVKESK. The CDR3 sequence is 14 residues long. V lost 4 bases to trimming and J lost 8 bases, with 15 bases between them. CDR3 sequence: CASSPGDRPDEQFF. The CDR3 DNA, read in part, is TGTGCCAGCAGCCCGGGGGACCGTCCGGATGAG. The complete variable domain, with remaining parts taken from reference TRBV14 and TRBJ2-1, reads EAGVTQFPSHSVIEKGQTVTLRCDPISGHDNLYWYRRVMGKEIKFLLHFVKESKQDESGMPNNRFLAERTGGTYSTLKVQPAELEDSGVYFCASSPGDRPDEQFFGPGTRLTVL.

Worth noting for this clone: With the read ending 3 residues before the CDR3 end, the germline J gene is used to fill in that end. V and J are TRBV7-9 and TRBJ1-5, with 7 bases lining up with TRBD1. Germline CDR1 SEHNR, CDR2 FQNEAQ (reference sequence). Trimming removed 5 bases from V and 7 bases from J; junction bases left unmatched: 8. The CDR3 covers 14 residues. CDR3: CASSHGQDGQPQHF. Partial CDR3 DNA: TGTGCCAGCAGCCATGGACAGGATGGCCAGCCC.

Points on this clone: The read terminates 3 residues ahead of where the CDR3 ends, so the germline J gene completes it. This chain links TRBV19 with TRBJ2-7; the match to TRBD1 covers 7 bases. Germline CDR1 is LNHDA and CDR2 is SQIVND (reference sequence). V shed 5 bases, J shed 3 bases, and the junction held 13 bases outside the gene matches. The CDR3 totals 16 residues. The sequenced part of the CDR3 DNA is TGTGCCAGTAGTCCCCTAGGGGGCTCGGTATTCTACGAG. Translated, it gives CASSPLGGSVFYE. The whole CDR3 region reads CASSPLGGSVFYEQYF.

CDR3 DNA (partial): TGTGCCATCAGGGCGAGGGGGCTGATGAACACTGAA. Encoded protein: CAIRARGLMNTE. The CDR3 reads in full as CAIRARGLMNTEAFF. This chain joins TRBV10-3 and TRBJ1-1; 7 bases map to TRBD1. The read ends 3 residues before the CDR3 terminus; that terminus is restored from the germline J gene. Germline assignment: CDR1 ENHRY and CDR2 SYGVKD. The CDR3 extends over 15 amino acids. V was clipped by 6 bases and J by 0 bases; unmatched bases: 7.

Comment on this clone: The CDR3 is cut off 3 residues early in the read; its end comes from the germline J gene. The chain uses TRBV6-2 or TRBV6-3 and TRBJ2-7, with D perhaps matching TRBD2 (5 bases). The CDR3 is made up of 16 amino acids. The V gene's germline CDR1 is MNHEY and CDR2 SVGEGT. V shed 1 base and J shed 6 bases, with 19 bases lying between them. Incomplete CDR3 DNA: TGTGCCAGCAGTTACTTGGTACTAGGTCAGAACGCCGAG. Translation gives CASSYLVLGQNAE. The full-length CDR3 reads as CASSYLVLGQNAEQYF.

On this clone itself: Sequencing ends 3 residues short of the CDR3 end; the germline J gene provides the rest. The chain uses TRBV2 and TRBJ2-1; 11 positions agree with TRBD2. CDR3 length: 16 residues. Germline V gene sequence: CDR1 SNHLY, CDR2 FYNNEI. V was pared by 9 bases and J by 2 bases, with 9 bases of the junction left unmatched. Here the CDR3 reads CARSLLTSGAYNEQFF. Incomplete CDR3 DNA: TGTGCCAGATCCCTCCTGACTAGCGGGGCCTACAATGAG.

On this clone itself: The sequence runs out 3 residues before the end of the CDR3; the remainder is reconstructed from the germline J gene. This chain connects TRBV30 to TRBJ1-1, with D perhaps matching TRBD1 (6 bases). V was cut by 1 base and J by 7 bases, with 10 bases left in between. This CDR3 is 12 amino acids long. CDR1 is GTSNPN, CDR2 SVGIG, per germline (reference sequence). Partial CDR3 DNA: TGTGCCTGGAGTGAGGGGGTAGGTGAA. It codes for CAWSEGVGE. The full-length CDR3 reads as CAWSEGVGEAFF.

CDR3 DNA (partial): TGTGCCAGCAGCTCGCTACCCCCTGCCCTTCCCTACGAG. Amino acids: CASSSLPPALPYE. The CDR3 in full is CASSSLPPALPYEQYF. This chain connects TRBV5-4 to TRBJ2-7; D is unresolved. The observed sequence ends 3 residues before the CDR3 terminus, with the missing tail filled in from the germline J gene. Trimming shortened V by 3 bases and J by 2 bases, and 18 bases separated the two germline ends. The CDR3 is made up of 16 amino acids. From germline, CDR1 is SGHNT and CDR2 YYREEE (reference sequence).

Concerning this clone: From the germline J gene comes the end of the CDR3, since the read stops 3 residues before it. This chain uses TRBV10-3 with TRBJ2-7, with D unclear. Trimming cost V 3 bases and J 4 bases, with 4 bases left between them. Germline values: CDR1 ENHRY, CDR2 SYGVKD. There are 11 residues in the CDR3. Here the CDR3 reads CAISDYYEQYF. CDR3 DNA (partial): TGTGCCATCAGTGATTATTACGAG.

The sequenced part of the CDR3 DNA is TGCAGTGCTGACGACAGGGTGAGCTACAATGAG. The encoded protein is CSADDRVSYNE. The whole CDR3 reads CSADDRVSYNEQFF. This sequence joins TRBV20-1 and TRBJ2-1, with TRBD1 matching over 7 bases. The CDR3 end is not reached by the read, which stops 3 residues before it; the germline J gene fills it in. Per germline, CDR1 DFQATT and CDR2 SNEGSKA (reference sequence). The CDR3 runs to 14 residues. V shed 5 bases, J shed 3 bases, and the junction held 7 bases outside the gene matches.

Concerning this clone itself: The read is 3 residues too short to cover the CDR3 end, so that end is filled in from the germline J gene. The chain couples TRBV29-1 to TRBJ2-7, with a possible D match to TRBD2 (6 bases). The CDR3 runs to 14 residues. Germline CDR1 is SQVTM and CDR2 is ANQGSEA. With 6 bases removed from V and 2 bases from J, the gap between germline ends came to 17 bases. This CDR3 is CSVWGVDRTYEQYF. The sequenced CDR3 bases are TGCAGCGTGTGGGGGGTGGACCGAACCTACGAG.

Remarks on this clone: With the read ending 3 residues before the CDR3 end, the germline J gene is used to fill in that end. J is TRBJ1-5 and V is TRBV2; maybe TRBD1 (6 bases). This CDR3 region has 15 residues. The germline V and J ends were trimmed by 7 bases and 4 bases, with 17 bases remaining between them. The germline CDR1 and CDR2 sequences are SNHLY and FYNNEI. Here the CDR3 reads CASKVLGQSNQPQHF. The part of the CDR3 DNA that was read is TGTGCCAGCAAGGTCCTAGGACAGTCGAATCAGCCC.

The sequenced part of the CDR3 DNA is TGTGCCAGCAGTGACTGGAACCGGACTAGCGGATTCGTTACG. Translation: CASSDWNRTSGFVT. In full, the CDR3 reads CASSDWNRTSGFVTQYF. The J gene is TRBJ2-3, the V gene TRBV2; 10 positions match TRBD2. Read sequence stops 3 residues before the CDR3 end, and the germline J gene provides the missing end. The CDR3 is 17 amino acids. The V and J ends lost 3 bases and 8 bases, in that order; junction bases with no gene match: 14. Germline CDR1 and CDR2: SNHLY and FYNNEI.

Notes on this clone: The read gets to within 3 residues of the CDR3 end, and the germline J gene fills in the rest. J is TRBJ1-1 and V is TRBV29-1; no clear D gene. V dropped 1 base and J dropped 2 bases, with 8 bases sitting between them. CDR3 length equals 13 residues. The germline gives CDR1 SQVTM, CDR2 ANQGSEA. CDR3 DNA, as far as it was read: TGCAGCGTTGAAGGCGGAGATAACACTGAA. This encodes CSVEGGDNTE. The full CDR3 is CSVEGGDNTEAFF.

In the case of this clone: Coverage ceases 3 residues before the CDR3 finishes, and the germline J gene fills in the end. The chain carries TRBV2 and TRBJ1-5; 8 bases agree with TRBD1. Germline V gives CDR1 SNHLY, CDR2 FYNNEI. This CDR3 contains 18 residues. Trimming cost V 4 bases and J 5 bases; bases outside gene matches: 16. CDR3 in amino acids: CASSGDLSRGTGYQPQHF. The sequenced CDR3 bases are TGTGCCAGCAGTGGTGACCTCTCGAGGGGGACAGGTTATCAGCCC.

A word on this clone: The read ends 3 residues shy of where the CDR3 ends; the end is completed using the germline J gene. This chain links TRBV7-2 with TRBJ2-3, with 7 nucleotides matching TRBD1. This CDR3 has 13 amino acids. V trimming: 3 bases; J trimming: 5 bases; junction bases outside the gene matches: 2. CDR1 and CDR2 from the germline V gene are SGHTA and FQGNSA. Incomplete CDR3 DNA: TGTGCCAGCAGCTTTCCAGGGGGAGATACG. Encoded protein: CASSFPGGDT. Given in full, the CDR3 is CASSFPGGDTQYF.

About this clone: The read ends 3 residues before the CDR3 terminus; that terminus is restored from the germline J gene. J is TRBJ2-2 and V is TRBV6-2 or TRBV6-3; the match to TRBD2 covers 7 bases. The CDR3 is made up of 15 amino acids. The V and J ends lost 6 bases and 6 bases, in that order; junction bases with no gene match: 10. The germline V gene encodes CDR1 MNHEY and CDR2 SVGEGT. The CDR3 bases that were read are TGTGCCAGCAGCAGTCTCGCGGGAGAGTCCGGGGAG. Its translation: CASSSLAGESGE. The complete CDR3 reads CASSSLAGESGELFF.

As for this clone: Read sequence stops 3 residues before the CDR3 end, and the germline J gene provides the missing end. The J gene is TRBJ2-7, the V gene TRBV7-9, with unresolved D. Germline CDR1 reads SEHNR; CDR2 reads FQNEAQ (reference sequence). CDR3 length equals 12 residues. The ends were cut back, 1 base at V and 6 bases at J, with 7 bases in the middle. The CDR3 DNA, read in part, is TGTGCCAGCAGCTTAGATGGGCTCGAG. Amino acids: CASSLDGLE. The complete CDR3 sequence is CASSLDGLEQYF.

CDR3: CASSLGWPLNTDTQYF. CDR3 bases read: TGTGCCAGCAGCTTAGGATGGCCTCTGAACACAGATACG. The chain has TRBV13 and TRBJ2-3; no firm D call. The read terminates 3 residues before the CDR3 end, so the remaining end is supplied by the germline J gene. V shed 0 bases and J shed 2 bases, with 12 bases lying between them. The CDR3 is made up of 16 amino acids. Germline lookup yields CDR1 PRHDT and CDR2 FYEKMQ (reference sequence).

About this clone itself: The CDR3 is cut off 3 residues early in the read; its end comes from the germline J gene. The chain joins TRBV2 to TRBJ2-7, with no clear D. CDR1 is SNHLY and CDR2 is FYNNEI in the germline V gene. V was cut by 4 bases and J by 5 bases, with 9 bases left in between. This CDR3 has 12 residues. The CDR3 reads CASSAYLDEQYF. The covered CDR3 bases are TGTGCCAGCAGTGCTTACTTGGACGAG.

As to this clone: From the germline J gene comes the end of the CDR3, since the read stops 3 residues before it. This chain links TRBV20-1 with TRBJ2-7; 11 bases are shared with TRBD2. The CDR3 spans 16 residues. J lost 2 bases, V lost 6 bases, and 12 bases had no gene match. The germline V gene encodes CDR1 DFQATT and CDR2 SNEGSKA (reference sequence). The CDR3 protein is CSAPERTSGRPYEQYF. Partial CDR3 DNA: TGCAGTGCCCCCGAAAGGACTAGCGGGCGCCCCTACGAG.

Concerning this clone: The read ends 3 residues shy of where the CDR3 ends; the end is completed using the germline J gene. The chain is built from TRBV6-2 or TRBV6-3 and TRBJ1-5, with a tentative D call TRBD1 (6 bases). The length of the CDR3 is 14 residues. Germline-derived CDR1 and CDR2 are MNHEY and SVGEGT. With 8 bases removed from V and 4 bases from J, the gap between germline ends came to 15 bases. CDR3 region: CASGPTGSNQPQHF. CDR3 bases read: TGTGCCAGCGGACCGACAGGCTCAAATCAGCCC.

To note about this clone: The read ends 3 residues before the CDR3 terminus; that terminus is restored from the germline J gene. The chain couples TRBV7-8 to TRBJ1-5; weak D call: TRBD1 (5 bases). Germline lookup yields CDR1 SGHVS and CDR2 FQNEAQ. The V end was cut by 1 base, the J end by 1 base, with 14 bases between. This CDR3 has 17 amino acids. The part of the CDR3 DNA that was read is TGTGCCAGCAGCTTAGAAGTCAGGGAGTTAAGCAATCAGCCC. This gives the protein CASSLEVRELSNQP. The entire CDR3 protein reads CASSLEVRELSNQPQHF.

About this clone: The read terminates 3 residues before the CDR3 end, so the remaining end is supplied by the germline J gene. J is TRBJ1-5 and V is TRBV19; 7 positions match TRBD1. V lost 7 bases and J lost 3; bases outside the gene matches: 12. Germline CDR1 LNHDA, CDR2 SQIVND (reference sequence). This CDR3 is 16 amino acids long. The CDR3 bases that were read are TGTGCCAGTACCTCCCGAAGGGGACAGCTCAATCAGCCC. Translation gives CASTSRRGQLNQP. The complete CDR3 sequence is CASTSRRGQLNQPQHF. Full variable domain (missing parts from reference TRBV19 and TRBJ1-5): DGGITQSPKYLFRKEGQNVTLSCEQNLNHDAMYWYRQDPGQGLRLIYYSQIVNDFQKGDIAEGYSVSREKKESFPLTVTSAQKNPTAFYLCASTSRRGQLNQPQHFGDGTRLSIL.